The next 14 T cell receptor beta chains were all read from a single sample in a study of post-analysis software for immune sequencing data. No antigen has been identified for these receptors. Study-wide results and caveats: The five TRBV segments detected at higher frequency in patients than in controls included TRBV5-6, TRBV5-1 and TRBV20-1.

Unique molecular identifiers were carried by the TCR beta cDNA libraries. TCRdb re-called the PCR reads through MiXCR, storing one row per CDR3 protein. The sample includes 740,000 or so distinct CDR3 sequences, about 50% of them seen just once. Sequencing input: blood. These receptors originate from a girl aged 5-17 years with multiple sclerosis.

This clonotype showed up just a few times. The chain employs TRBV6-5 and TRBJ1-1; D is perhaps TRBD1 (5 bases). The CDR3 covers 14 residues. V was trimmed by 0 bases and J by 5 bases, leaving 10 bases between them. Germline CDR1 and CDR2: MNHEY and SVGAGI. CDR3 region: CASSYSGVWTEAFF. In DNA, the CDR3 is TGTGCCAGCAGTTACTCGGGGGTATGGACTGAAGCTTTCTTT.

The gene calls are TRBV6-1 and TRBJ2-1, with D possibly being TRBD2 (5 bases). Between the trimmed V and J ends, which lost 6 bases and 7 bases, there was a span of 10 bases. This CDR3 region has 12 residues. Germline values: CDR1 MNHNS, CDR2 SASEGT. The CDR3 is CASRLVRNEQFF. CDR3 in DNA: TGTGCCAGCAGACTAGTTCGGAATGAGCAGTTCTTC.

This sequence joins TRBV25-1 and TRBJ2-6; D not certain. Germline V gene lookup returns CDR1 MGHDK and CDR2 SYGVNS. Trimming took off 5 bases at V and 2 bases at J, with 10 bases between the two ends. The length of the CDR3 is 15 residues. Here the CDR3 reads CASSQDPTGANVLTF. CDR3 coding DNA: TGTGCCAGCAGTCAGGACCCGACTGGGGCCAACGTCCTGACTTTC.

The CDR3 reads CATSRDAGGYGYTF. CDR3 coding DNA: TGTGCCACCAGCAGAGATGCAGGAGGGTATGGCTACACCTTC. The chain links TRBV15 to TRBJ1-2; unclear D gene. The CDR3 is 14 amino acids. Trimming stripped 0 bases from V and 5 bases from J, with 10 bases between. The germline gives CDR1 LNHNV, CDR2 YYDKDF (reference sequence). Combining the CDR3 with reference TRBV15 and TRBJ1-2 gives the whole variable domain DAMVIQNPRYQVTQFGKPVTLSCSQTLNHNVMYWYQQKSSQAPKLLFHYYDKDFNNEADTPDNFQSRRPNTSFCFLDIRSPGLGDTAMYLCATSRDAGGYGYTFGSGTRLTVV.

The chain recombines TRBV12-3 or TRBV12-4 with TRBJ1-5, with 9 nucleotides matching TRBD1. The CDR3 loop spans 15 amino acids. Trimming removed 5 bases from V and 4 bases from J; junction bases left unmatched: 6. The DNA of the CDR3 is TGTGCCAGCAGTCGAGGACAGGGGAGGAATCAGCCCCAGCATTTT. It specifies CASSRGQGRNQPQHF.

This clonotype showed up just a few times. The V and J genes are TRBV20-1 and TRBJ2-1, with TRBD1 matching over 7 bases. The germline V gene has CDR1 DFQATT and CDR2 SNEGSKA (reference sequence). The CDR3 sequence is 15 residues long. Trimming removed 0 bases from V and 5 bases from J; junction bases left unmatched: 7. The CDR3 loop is CSARDLTGSHNEQFF. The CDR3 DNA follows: TGCAGTGCTAGAGATTTGACAGGGTCCCACAATGAGCAGTTCTTC.

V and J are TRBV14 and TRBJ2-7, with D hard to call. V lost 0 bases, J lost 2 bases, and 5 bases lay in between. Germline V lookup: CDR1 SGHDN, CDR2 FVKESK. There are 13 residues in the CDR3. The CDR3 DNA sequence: TGTGCCAGCAGCCAAGATCCCACCTACGAGCAGTACTTC. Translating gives CASSQDPTYEQYF. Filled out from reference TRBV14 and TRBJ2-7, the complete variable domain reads EAGVTQFPSHSVIEKGQTVTLRCDPISGHDNLYWYRRVMGKEIKFLLHFVKESKQDESGMPNNRFLAERTGGTYSTLKVQPAELEDSGVYFCASSQDPTYEQYFGPGTRLTVT.

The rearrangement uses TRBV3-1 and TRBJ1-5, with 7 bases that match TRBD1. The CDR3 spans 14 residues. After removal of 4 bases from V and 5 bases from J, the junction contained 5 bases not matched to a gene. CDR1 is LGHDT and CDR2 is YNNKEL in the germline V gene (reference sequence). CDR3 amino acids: CASSLRQGHQPQHF. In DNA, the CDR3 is TGTGCCAGCAGCCTCCGACAGGGCCATCAGCCCCAGCATTTT.

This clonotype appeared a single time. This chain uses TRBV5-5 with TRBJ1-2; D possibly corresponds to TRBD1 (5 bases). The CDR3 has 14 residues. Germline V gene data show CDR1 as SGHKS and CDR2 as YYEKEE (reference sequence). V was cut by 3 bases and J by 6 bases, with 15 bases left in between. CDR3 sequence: CASSSHRKGNGYTF. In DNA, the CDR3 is TGTGCCAGCAGCTCCCATCGTAAGGGGAATGGCTACACCTTC.

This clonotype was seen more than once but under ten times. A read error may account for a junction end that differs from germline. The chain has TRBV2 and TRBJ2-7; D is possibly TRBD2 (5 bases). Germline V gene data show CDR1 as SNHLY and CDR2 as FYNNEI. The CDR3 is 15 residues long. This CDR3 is CASISREYISDEQYF. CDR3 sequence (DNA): TGTGCCAGCATCTCAAGGGAGTACATCTCCGACGAGCAGTACTTC. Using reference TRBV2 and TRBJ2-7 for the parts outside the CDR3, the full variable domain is EPEVTQTPSHQVTQMGQEVILRCVPISNHLYFYWYRQILGQKVEFLVSFYNNEISEKSEIFDDQFSVERPDGSNFTLKIRSTKLEDSAMYFCASISREYISDEQYFGPGTRLTVT.

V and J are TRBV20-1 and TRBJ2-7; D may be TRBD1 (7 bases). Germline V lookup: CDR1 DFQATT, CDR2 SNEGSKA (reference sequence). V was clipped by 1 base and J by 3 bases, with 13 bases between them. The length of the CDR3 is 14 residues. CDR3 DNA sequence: TGCAGTGCTAGAGGACAGGGAGGCATCTACGAGCAGTACTTC. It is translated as CSARGQGGIYEQYF.

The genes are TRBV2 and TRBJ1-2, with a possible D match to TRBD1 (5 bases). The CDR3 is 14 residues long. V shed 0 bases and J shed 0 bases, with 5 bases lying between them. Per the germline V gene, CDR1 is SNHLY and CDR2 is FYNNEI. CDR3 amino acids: CASSEAGPNYGYTF. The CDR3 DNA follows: TGTGCCAGCAGTGAAGCGGGACCTAACTATGGCTACACCTTC.

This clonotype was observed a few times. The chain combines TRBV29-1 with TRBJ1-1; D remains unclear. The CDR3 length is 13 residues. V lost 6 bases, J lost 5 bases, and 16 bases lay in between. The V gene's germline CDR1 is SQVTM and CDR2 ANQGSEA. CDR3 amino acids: CSVSPRMRTEAFF. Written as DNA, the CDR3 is TGCAGCGTCTCGCCCCGAATGCGGACTGAAGCTTTCTTT.

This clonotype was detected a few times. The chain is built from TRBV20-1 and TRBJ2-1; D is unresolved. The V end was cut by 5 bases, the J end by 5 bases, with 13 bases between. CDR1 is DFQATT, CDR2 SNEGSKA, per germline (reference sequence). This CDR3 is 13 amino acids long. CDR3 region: CSAAPPTDNEQFF. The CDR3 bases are TGCAGTGCTGCCCCTCCTACTGACAATGAGCAGTTCTTC.